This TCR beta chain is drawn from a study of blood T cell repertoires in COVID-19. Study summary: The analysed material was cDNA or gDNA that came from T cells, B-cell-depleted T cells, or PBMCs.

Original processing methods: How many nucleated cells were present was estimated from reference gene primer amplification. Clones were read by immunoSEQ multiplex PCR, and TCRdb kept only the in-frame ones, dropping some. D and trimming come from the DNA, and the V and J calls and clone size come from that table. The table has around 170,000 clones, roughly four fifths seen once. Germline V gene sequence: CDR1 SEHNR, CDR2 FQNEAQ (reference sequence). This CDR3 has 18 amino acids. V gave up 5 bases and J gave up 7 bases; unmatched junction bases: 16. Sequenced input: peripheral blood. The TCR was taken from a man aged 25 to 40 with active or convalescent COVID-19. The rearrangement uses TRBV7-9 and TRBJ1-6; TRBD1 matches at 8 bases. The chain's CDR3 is CASSQNPAGGANNSPLHF. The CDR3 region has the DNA TGTGCCAGCAGCCAGAACCCTGCAGGGGGCGCGAACAATTCACCCCTCCACTTT.